Listed below are T cell receptor beta chains from one sample, sequenced in a study of cytomegalovirus exposure and HLA in healthy donors. Clones were sequenced by immunoSEQ multiplex PCR, and TCRdb holds only the in-frame ones, with some missing. The table has about 89,000 clones, approximately 80% seen once. The sample consisted of PBMCs. The receptor source for this set is a man aged 30 to 45 in good health and CMV-seronegative. Both conserved end residues are part of each CDR3. Fields, in order: D gene, clone size, J gene, V gene, CDR3 protein, CDR3 DNA. D genes are given only for firm matches. Part of the rows lack a size; the others show once, few, many or a class for expanded clones.

TRBD1 | NA | TRBJ2-5 | TRBV18 | CASSPVIQGAQETQYF | TGTGCCAGCTCACCAGTCATCCAGGGGGCACAAGAGACCCAGTACTTC
NA | NA | TRBJ2-5 | TRBV30 | CAWSEIGMVETQYF | TGTGCCTGGAGTGAAATCGGGATGGTTGAGACCCAGTACTTC
NA | NA | TRBJ1-1 | TRBV5-6 | CASSFKAAKNTEAFF | TGTGCCAGCAGCTTCAAAGCCGCCAAGAACACTGAAGCTTTCTTT
NA | NA | TRBJ1-5 | TRBV27 | CASSLVSGLFNQPQHF | TGTGCCAGCAGTTTAGTGTCGGGACTGTTCAATCAGCCCCAGCATTTT
TRBD1 | NA | TRBJ1-5 | TRBV5-6 | CASSLGPGQGQPQHF | TGTGCCAGCAGCTTGGGACCGGGACAGGGACAGCCCCAGCATTTT
NA | NA | TRBJ2-3 | TRBV19 | CASSMRGLASTDTQYF | TGTGCCAGTAGTATGAGGGGGCTAGCGAGCACAGATACGCAGTATTTT
NA | NA | TRBJ1-3 | TRBV5-1 | CASSLGGPDSGNTIYF | TGCGCCAGCAGCTTGGGAGGGCCAGACTCTGGAAACACCATATATTTT
NA | NA | TRBJ2-2 | TRBV30 | CAWSPGTGELFF | TGTGCCTGGAGTCCAGGCACCGGGGAGCTGTTTTTT
NA | NA | TRBJ1-1 | TRBV5-1 | CASRGLGMNTEAFF | TGCGCCAGCCGTGGACTGGGCATGAACACTGAAGCTTTCTTT
TRBD1 | NA | TRBJ1-5 | TRBV13 | CASSIRTGGPEAQHF | TGTGCCAGCAGCATACGGACAGGGGGCCCCGAAGCCCAGCATTTT
NA | NA | TRBJ2-6 | TRBV6-6 | CASSGRGSGANVLTF | TGTGCCAGCAGCGGACGGGGCTCTGGGGCCAACGTCCTGACTTTC
TRBD1 | NA | TRBJ2-2 | TRBV5-1 | CASSFSRQGTGELFF | TGCGCCAGCAGCTTTAGTAGACAGGGGACCGGGGAGCTGTTTTTT
TRBD1 | NA | TRBJ1-3 | TRBV5-4 | CASSLAGTGAGSGNTIYF | TGTGCCAGCAGCTTGGCGGGGACAGGGGCGGGCTCTGGAAACACCATATATTTT
NA | once | TRBJ2-7 | TRBV29-1 | CSGWGDEQYF | TGCAGCGGGTGGGGGGACGAGCAGTACTTC
TRBD1 | NA | TRBJ1-2 | TRBV4-2 | CASSQGTGGRLNYGYTF | TGTGCCAGCAGCCAGGGGACAGGGGGTCGACTTAACTATGGCTACACCTTC
TRBD2 | NA | TRBJ2-5 | TRBV5-1 | CASSSSTSGGETQYF | TGCGCCAGCAGCTCATCGACTAGCGGGGGAGAGACCCAGTACTTC
TRBD1 | NA | TRBJ1-3 | TRBV7-9 | CASSSTGGRGNTIYF | TGTGCCAGCAGCTCTACAGGGGGCCGTGGAAACACCATATATTTT
NA | NA | TRBJ2-3 | TRBV5-1 | CASSLSDSLRDTQYF | TGCGCCAGCAGCTTGTCAGACAGCCTCCGCGATACGCAGTATTTT
NA | few | TRBJ1-1 | TRBV7-8 | CASSPGGGAFF | TGTGCCAGCAGCCCCGGGGGAGGCGCTTTCTTT
NA | NA | TRBJ1-6 | TRBV6-1 | CASSRDFSNSPLHF | TGTGCCAGCAGCCGGGACTTTAGTAATTCACCCCTCCACTTT
NA | NA | TRBJ1-1 | TRBV11-2 | CASSRGLLNTEAFF | TGTGCCAGCAGCAGGGGACTGTTGAACACTGAAGCTTTCTTT
NA | once | TRBJ1-5 | TRBV7-9 | CASSLAGSGQPQHF | TGTGCCAGCAGCTTAGCAGGTAGCGGTCAGCCCCAGCATTTT
NA | NA | TRBJ2-5 | TRBV29-1 | CSALQGRETQYF | TGCAGCGCCCTACAGGGACGAGAGACCCAGTACTTC
NA | NA | TRBJ1-1 | TRBV9 | CASSSLGRGNTEAFF | TGTGCCAGCAGTTCCTTGGGGAGGGGGAACACTGAAGCTTTCTTT
NA | few | TRBJ1-6 | TRBV6-5 | CASSSGRGDSPLHF | TGTGCCAGCAGTTCCGGACGGGGAGATTCACCCCTCCACTTT
TRBD1 | NA | TRBJ1-6 | TRBV5-6 | CASSPGQGYSPLHF | TGTGCCAGCAGCCCCGGACAGGGGTATTCACCCCTCCACTTT
TRBD1 | NA | TRBJ2-5 | TRBV6-6 | CASSAGQGETQYF | TGTGCCAGCAGTGCGGGACAGGGGGAGACCCAGTACTTC
TRBD1 | NA | TRBJ1-1 | TRBV5-1 | CASSLGQGITEAFF | TGCGCCAGCAGCTTAGGACAGGGGATCACTGAAGCTTTCTTT
TRBD1 | NA | TRBJ2-7 | TRBV7-9 | CASSSDRAEQYF | TGTGCCAGCAGTTCGGACAGGGCCGAGCAGTACTTC
NA | NA | TRBJ1-4 | TRBV9 | CASSVEWYAGNEKLFF | TGTGCCAGCAGCGTAGAGTGGTACGCTGGCAATGAAAAACTGTTTTTT
NA | NA | TRBJ1-3 | TRBV18 | CASSPDSSGNTIYF | TGTGCCAGCTCTCCGGACAGCTCTGGAAACACCATATATTTT
TRBD1 | NA | TRBJ1-4 | TRBV10-2 | CASSEPTGKTNEKLFF | TGCGCCAGCAGTGAGCCGACAGGGAAAACTAATGAAAAACTGTTTTTT
NA | once | TRBJ2-2 | TRBV5-1 | CASSLLGGAQTGELFF | TGCGCCAGCAGCTTGTTGGGGGGGGCCCAGACCGGGGAGCTGTTTTTT
TRBD1 | few | TRBJ2-7 | TRBV19 | CASSIGGTGGFSWEQYF | TGTGCCAGTAGTATAGGCGGGACAGGGGGCTTCTCGTGGGAGCAGTACTTC
TRBD2 | NA | TRBJ2-3 | TRBV5-1 | CASSYSGGTDTQYF | TGCGCCAGCAGCTATAGCGGGGGAACAGATACGCAGTATTTT